This T cell receptor (beta chain) was captured by sequencing in a study of T cells after yellow fever vaccination. In making TCR cDNA, 5'RACE template switching added a universal primer site and UMIs to it. TCRdb itself ran the 5' RACE reads through MiXCR, one entry per CDR3 protein. The sample holds 300,000 to 450,000 distinct CDR3 sequences, 6.2% seen once. The CDR3 has 14 amino acids. Germline V CDR1 and CDR2: SGHDT, YYEEEE. Germline trimming cut 4 bases from V and 8 bases from J; bases unmatched to any gene: 8. Sequencing used PBMCs, obtained 5 days after the yellow fever booster vaccination. The clonotype comes from a man aged 30 to 45 who received the YFV17D yellow fever vaccine. This chain connects TRBV5-6 to TRBJ1-4, with TRBD1 identical over 7 bases. DNA of the CDR3: TGTGCCAGCAGCACAGGGGACATAAACGAAAAACTGTTTTTT. As protein: CASSTGDINEKLFF.